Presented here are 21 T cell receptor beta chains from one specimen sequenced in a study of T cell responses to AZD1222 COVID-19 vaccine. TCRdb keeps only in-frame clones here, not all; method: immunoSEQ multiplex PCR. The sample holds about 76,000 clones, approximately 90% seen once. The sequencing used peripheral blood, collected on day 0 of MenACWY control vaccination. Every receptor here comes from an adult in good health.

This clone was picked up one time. The CDR3: CASIRASGAEKLFF. CDR3 bases: TGTGCCAGCATAAGGGCGTCGGGAGCTGAAAAACTGTTTTTT. The chain employs TRBV28 and TRBJ1-4; D remains ambiguous. Germline CDR1 is MDHEN and CDR2 is SYDVKM. The CDR3 spans 14 residues. The V end was cut by 7 bases, the J end by 7 bases, with 16 bases between.

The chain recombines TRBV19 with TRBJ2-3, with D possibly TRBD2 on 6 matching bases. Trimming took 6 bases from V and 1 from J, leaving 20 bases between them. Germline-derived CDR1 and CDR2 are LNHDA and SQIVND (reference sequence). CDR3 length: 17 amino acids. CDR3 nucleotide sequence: TGTGCCAGTAGAGTGAGAGCCGCAACGGGGGGCACAGATACGCAGTATTTT. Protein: CASRVRAATGGTDTQYF.

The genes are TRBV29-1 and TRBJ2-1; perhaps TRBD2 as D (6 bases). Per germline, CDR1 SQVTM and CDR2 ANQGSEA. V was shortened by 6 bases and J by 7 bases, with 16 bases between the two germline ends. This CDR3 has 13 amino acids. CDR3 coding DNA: TGCAGCGTCGGGGACTTACCTCGGAATGAGCAGTTCTTC. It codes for CSVGDLPRNEQFF.

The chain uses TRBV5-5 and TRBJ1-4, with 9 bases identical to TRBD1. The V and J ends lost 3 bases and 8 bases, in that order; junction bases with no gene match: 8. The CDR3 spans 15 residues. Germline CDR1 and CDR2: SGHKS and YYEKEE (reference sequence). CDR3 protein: CASSYWTGEDEKLFF. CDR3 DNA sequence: TGTGCCAGCAGCTATTGGACAGGGGAGGACGAAAAACTGTTTTTT.

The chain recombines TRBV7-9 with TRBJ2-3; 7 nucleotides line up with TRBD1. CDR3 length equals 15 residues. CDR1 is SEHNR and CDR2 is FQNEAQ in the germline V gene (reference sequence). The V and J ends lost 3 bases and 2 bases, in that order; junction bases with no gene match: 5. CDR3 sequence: CASSFRTGNTDTQYF. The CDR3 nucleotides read TGTGCCAGCAGCTTCCGGACAGGCAACACAGATACGCAGTATTTT.

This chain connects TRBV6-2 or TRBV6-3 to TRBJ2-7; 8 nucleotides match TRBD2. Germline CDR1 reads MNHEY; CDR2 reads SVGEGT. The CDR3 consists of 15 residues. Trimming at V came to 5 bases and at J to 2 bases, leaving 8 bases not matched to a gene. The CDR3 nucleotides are TGTGCCAGCAGTCTCGCTCGGGGGGGGACCTACGAGCAGTACTTC. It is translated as CASSLARGGTYEQYF.

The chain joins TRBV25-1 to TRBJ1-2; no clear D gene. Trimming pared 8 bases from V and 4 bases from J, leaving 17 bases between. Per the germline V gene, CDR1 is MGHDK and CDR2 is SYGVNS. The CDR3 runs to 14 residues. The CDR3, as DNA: TGTGCCAGCCAACCCCCCCTGGAGATCTATGGCTACACCTTC. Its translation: CASQPPLEIYGYTF.

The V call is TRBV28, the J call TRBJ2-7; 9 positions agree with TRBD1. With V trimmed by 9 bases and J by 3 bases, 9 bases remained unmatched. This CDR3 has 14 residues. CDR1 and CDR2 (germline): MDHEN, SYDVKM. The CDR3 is CASRRGQGYYEQYF. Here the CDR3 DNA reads TGTGCCAGTCGGAGGGGACAGGGATACTACGAGCAGTACTTC.

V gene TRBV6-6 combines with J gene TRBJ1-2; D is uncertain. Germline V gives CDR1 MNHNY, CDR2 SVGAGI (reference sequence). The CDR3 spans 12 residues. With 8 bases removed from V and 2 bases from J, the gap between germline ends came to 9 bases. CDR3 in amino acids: CASGVANYGYTF. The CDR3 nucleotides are TGTGCCAGCGGGGTGGCAAACTATGGCTACACCTTC.

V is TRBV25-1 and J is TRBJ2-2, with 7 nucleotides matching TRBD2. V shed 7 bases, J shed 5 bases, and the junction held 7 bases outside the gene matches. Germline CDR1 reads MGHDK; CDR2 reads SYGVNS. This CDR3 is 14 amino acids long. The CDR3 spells CASTGGVGTGELFF. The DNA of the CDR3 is TGTGCCAGCACTGGGGGGGTTGGAACCGGGGAGCTGTTTTTT.

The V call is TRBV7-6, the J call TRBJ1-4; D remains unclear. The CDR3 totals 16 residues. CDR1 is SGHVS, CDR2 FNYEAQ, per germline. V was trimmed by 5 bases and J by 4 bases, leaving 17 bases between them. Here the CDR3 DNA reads TGTGCCAGCAGCCTCTTAGACCGGACCGGTAATGAAAAACTGTTTTTT. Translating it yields CASSLLDRTGNEKLFF.

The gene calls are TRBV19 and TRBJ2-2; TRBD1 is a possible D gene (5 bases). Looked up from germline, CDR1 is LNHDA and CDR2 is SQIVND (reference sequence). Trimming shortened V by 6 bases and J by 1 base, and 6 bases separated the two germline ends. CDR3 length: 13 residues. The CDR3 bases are TGTGCCAGTAGGCAGGGGAACACCGGGGAGCTGTTTTTT. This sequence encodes CASRQGNTGELFF.

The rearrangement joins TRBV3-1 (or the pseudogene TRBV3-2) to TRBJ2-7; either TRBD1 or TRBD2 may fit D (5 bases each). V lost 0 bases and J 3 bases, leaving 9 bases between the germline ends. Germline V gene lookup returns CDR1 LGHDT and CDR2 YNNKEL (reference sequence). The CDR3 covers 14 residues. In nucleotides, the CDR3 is TGTGCCAGCAGCCAAGACGAGGGGATCTACGAGCAGTACTTC. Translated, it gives CASSQDEGIYEQYF.

The CDR3 DNA reads as TGTGCCAGCAGTTCGGGACAACGAACGACTGAAGCTTTCTTT. Translated, it gives CASSSGQRTTEAFF. The chain employs TRBV27 and TRBJ1-1; D might be TRBD1 (6 bases). This CDR3 spans 14 amino acids. Trimming stripped 4 bases from V and 5 bases from J, with 14 bases between. Germline-derived CDR1 and CDR2 are MNHEY and SMNVEV (reference sequence).

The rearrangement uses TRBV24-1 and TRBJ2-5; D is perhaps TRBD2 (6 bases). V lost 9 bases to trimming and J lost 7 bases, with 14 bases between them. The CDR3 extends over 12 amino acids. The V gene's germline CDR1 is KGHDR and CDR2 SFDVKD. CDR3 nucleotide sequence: TGTGCCACCCAACCGCCCGGGGGGACCCAGTACTTC. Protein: CATQPPGGTQYF.

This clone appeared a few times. The CDR3: CASSQESWDRPHYGYTF. CDR3 coding DNA: TGCGCCAGCAGCCAAGAAAGTTGGGACAGGCCTCACTATGGCTACACCTTC. The chain joins TRBV4-1 to TRBJ1-2; TRBD1 agrees at 8 bases. This CDR3 has 17 amino acids. V lost 0 bases to trimming and J lost 3 bases; unmatched junction nucleotides: 9. Per germline, CDR1 MGHRA and CDR2 YSYEKL.

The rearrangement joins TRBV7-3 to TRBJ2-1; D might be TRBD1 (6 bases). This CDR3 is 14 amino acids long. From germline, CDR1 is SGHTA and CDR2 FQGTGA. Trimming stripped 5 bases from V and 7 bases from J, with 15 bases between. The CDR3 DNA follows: TGTGCCAGCAGCCCTAAACAGGGAAGGAATGAGCAGTTCTTC. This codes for CASSPKQGRNEQFF.

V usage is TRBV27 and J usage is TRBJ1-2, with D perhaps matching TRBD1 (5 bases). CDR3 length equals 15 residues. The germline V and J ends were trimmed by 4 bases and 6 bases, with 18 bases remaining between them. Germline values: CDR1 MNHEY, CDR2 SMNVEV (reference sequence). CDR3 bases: TGTGCCAGCAGTTGGCTCCCCTCAGGGTTGAATGGCTACACCTTC. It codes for CASSWLPSGLNGYTF.

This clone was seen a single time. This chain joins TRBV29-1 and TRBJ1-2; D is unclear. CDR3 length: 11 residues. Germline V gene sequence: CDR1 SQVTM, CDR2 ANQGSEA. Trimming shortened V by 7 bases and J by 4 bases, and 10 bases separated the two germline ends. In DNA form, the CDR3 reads TGCAGCGGCTTAAGTCTCTATGGCTACACCTTC. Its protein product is CSGLSLYGYTF. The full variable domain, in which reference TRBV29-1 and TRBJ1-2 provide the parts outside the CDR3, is SAVISQKPSRDICQRGTSLTIQCQVDSQVTMMFWYRQQPGQSLTLIATANQGSEATYESGFVIDKFPISRPNLTFSTLTVSNMSPEDSSIYLCSGLSLYGYTFGSGTRLTVV.

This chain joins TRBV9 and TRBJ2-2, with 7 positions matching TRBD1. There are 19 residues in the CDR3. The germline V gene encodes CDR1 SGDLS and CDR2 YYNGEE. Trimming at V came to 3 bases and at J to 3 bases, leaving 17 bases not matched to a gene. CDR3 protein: CASSAPVGEQGRYTGELFF. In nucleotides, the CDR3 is TGTGCCAGCAGCGCCCCCGTGGGGGAACAGGGGCGTTACACCGGGGAGCTGTTTTTT.

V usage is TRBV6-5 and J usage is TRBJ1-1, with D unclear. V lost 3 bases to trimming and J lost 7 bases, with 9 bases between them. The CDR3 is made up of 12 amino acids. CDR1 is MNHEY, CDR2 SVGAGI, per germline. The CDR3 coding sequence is TGTGCCAGCAGTTATGCCGGAGGTGAAGCTTTCTTT. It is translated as CASSYAGGEAFF.